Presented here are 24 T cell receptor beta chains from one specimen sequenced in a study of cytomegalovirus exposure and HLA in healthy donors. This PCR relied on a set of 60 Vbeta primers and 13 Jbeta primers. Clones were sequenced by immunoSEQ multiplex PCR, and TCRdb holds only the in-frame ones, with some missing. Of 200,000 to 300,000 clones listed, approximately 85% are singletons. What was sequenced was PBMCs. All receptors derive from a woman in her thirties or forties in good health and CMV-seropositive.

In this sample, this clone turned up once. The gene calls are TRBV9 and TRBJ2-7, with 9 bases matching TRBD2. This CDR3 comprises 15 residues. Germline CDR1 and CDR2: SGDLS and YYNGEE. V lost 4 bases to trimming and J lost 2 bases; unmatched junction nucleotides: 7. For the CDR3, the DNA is TGTGCCAGCAGCTTTCTAGCGGGGCCTACCTACGAGCAGTACTTC. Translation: CASSFLAGPTYEQYF.

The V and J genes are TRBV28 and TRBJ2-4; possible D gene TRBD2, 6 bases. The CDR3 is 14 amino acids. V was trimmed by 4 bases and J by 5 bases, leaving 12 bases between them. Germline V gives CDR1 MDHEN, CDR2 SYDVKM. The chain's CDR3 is CASSSPSGENIQYF. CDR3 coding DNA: TGTGCCAGCAGTTCCCCCTCGGGGGAAAACATTCAGTACTTC.

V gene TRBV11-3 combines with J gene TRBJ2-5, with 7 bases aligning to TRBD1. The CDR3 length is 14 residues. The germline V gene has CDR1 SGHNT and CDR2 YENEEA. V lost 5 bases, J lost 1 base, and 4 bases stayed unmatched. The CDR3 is CASSRRDSQETQYF. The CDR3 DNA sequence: TGTGCCAGCAGCCGTAGGGACAGCCAAGAGACCCAGTACTTC. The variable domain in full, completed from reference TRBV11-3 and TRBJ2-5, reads EAGVVQSPRYKIIEKKQPVAFWCNPISGHNTLYWYLQNLGQGPELLIRYENEEAVDDSQLPKDRFSAERLKGVDSTLKIQPAELGDSAVYLCASSRRDSQETQYFGPGTRLLVL.

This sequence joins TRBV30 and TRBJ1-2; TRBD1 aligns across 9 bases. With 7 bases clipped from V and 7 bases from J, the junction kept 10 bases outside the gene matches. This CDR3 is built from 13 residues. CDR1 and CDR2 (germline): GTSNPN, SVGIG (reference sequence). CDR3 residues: CASTGQGPGGYTF. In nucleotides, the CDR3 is TGTGCCTCGACGGGACAGGGTCCCGGTGGCTACACCTTC. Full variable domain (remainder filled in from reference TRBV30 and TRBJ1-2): SQTIHQWPATLVQPVGSPLSLECTVEGTSNPNLYWYRQAAGRGLQLLFYSVGIGQISSEVPQNLSASRPQDRQFILSSKKLLLSDSGFYLCASTGQGPGGYTFGSGTRLTVV.

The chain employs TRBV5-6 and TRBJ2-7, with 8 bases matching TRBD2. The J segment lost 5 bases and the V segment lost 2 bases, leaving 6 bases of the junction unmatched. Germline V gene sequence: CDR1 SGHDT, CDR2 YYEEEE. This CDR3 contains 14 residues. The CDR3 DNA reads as TGTGCCAGCAGCTTTTACGGGAGGGAAGACGAGCAGTACTTC. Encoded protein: CASSFYGREDEQYF.

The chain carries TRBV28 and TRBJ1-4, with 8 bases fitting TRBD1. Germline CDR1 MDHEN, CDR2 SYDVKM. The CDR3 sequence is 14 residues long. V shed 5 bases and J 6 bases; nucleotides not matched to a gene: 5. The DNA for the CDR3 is TGTGCCAGCAGTGGCAGGGGGCGGGATGAAAAACTGTTTTTT. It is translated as CASSGRGRDEKLFF.

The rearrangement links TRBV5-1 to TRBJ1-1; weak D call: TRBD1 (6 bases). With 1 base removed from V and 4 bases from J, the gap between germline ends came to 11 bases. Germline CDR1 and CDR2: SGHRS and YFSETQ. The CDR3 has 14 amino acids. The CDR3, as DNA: TGCGCCAGCAGCTTGCAGGGGCAGGGCACTGAAGCTTTCTTT. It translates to CASSLQGQGTEAFF. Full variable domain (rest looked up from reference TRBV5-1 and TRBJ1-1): KAGVTQTPRYLIKTRGQQVTLSCSPISGHRSVSWYQQTPGQGLQFLFEYFSETQRNKGNFPGRFSGRQFSNSRSEMNVSTLELGDSALYLCASSLQGQGTEAFFGQGTRLTVV.

The DNA of the CDR3 is TGTGCCAGCAGCTTAACCCAGGGAGGCAATGAGCAGTTCTTC. It yields the protein CASSLTQGGNEQFF. The gene calls are TRBV7-9 and TRBJ2-1; TRBD2 might be the D (6 bases). Germline CDR1 reads SEHNR; CDR2 reads FQNEAQ (reference sequence). V gave up 2 bases and J gave up 6 bases, with 11 bases separating them. The CDR3 contains 14 residues. Complete variable domain (other parts from reference TRBV7-9 and TRBJ2-1): DTGVSQNPRHKITKRGQNVTFRCDPISEHNRLYWYRQTLGQGPEFLTYFQNEAQLEKSRLLSDRFSAERPKGSFSTLEIQRTEQGDSAMYLCASSLTQGGNEQFFGPGTRLTVL.

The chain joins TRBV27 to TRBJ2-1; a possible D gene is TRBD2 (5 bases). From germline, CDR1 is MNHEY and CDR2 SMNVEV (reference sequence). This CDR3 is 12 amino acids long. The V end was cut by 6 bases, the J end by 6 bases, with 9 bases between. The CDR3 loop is CASRATSNEQFF. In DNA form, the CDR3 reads TGTGCCAGCAGGGCTACTAGCAATGAGCAGTTCTTC.

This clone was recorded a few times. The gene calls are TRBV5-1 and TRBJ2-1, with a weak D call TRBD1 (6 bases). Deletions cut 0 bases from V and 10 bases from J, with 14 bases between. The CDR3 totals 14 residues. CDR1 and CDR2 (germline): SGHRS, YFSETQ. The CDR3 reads CASSLVTGRGEQFF. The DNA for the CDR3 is TGCGCCAGCAGCTTGGTGACAGGACGGGGAGAGCAGTTCTTC.

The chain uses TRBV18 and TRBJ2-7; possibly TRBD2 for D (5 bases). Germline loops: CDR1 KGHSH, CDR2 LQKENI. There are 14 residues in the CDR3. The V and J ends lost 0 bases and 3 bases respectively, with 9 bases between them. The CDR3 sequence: CASSPPPGDYEQYF. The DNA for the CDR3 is TGTGCCAGCTCACCACCCCCCGGGGACTACGAGCAGTACTTC.

CDR3 sequence (DNA): TGTGCCAGTAGTATAGTGGGCGACACTGAAGCTTTCTTT. Its translation is CASSIVGDTEAFF. The chain combines TRBV19 with TRBJ1-1, with no clear D. Germline-derived CDR1 and CDR2 are LNHDA and SQIVND (reference sequence). Trimming left V 1 base short and J 3 bases short, with 6 bases between. CDR3 size: 13 residues.

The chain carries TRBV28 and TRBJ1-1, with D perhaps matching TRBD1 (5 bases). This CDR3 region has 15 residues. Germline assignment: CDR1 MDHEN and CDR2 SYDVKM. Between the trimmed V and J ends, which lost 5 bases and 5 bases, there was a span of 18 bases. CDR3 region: CASSPPGSKGTEAFF. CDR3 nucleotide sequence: TGTGCCAGCAGTCCCCCCGGATCGAAGGGGACTGAAGCTTTCTTT.

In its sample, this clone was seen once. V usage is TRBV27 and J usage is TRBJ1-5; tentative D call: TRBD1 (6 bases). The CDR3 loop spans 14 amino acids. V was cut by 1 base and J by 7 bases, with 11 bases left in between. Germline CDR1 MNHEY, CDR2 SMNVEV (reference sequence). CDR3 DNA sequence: TGTGCCAGCAGTTTATGGGGAGGGGGGCAGCCCCAGCATTTT. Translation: CASSLWGGGQPQHF.

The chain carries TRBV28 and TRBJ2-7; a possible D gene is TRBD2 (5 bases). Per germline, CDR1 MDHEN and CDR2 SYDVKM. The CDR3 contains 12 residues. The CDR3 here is CATERSSYEQYF. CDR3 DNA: TGTGCTACCGAGCGGTCCTCCTACGAGCAGTACTTC. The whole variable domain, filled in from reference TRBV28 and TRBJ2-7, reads DVKVTQSSRYLVKRTGEKVFLECVQDMDHENMFWYRQDPGLGLRLIYFSYDVKMKEKGDIPEGYSVSREKKERFSLILESASTNQTSMYLCATERSSYEQYFGPGTRLTVT.

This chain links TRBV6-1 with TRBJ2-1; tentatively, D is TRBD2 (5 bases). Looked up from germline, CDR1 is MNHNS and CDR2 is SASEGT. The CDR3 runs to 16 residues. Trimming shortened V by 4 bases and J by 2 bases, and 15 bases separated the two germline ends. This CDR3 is CASSGAGGGPYNEQFF. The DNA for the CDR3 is TGTGCCAGCAGTGGGGCCGGTGGAGGCCCCTACAATGAGCAGTTCTTC.

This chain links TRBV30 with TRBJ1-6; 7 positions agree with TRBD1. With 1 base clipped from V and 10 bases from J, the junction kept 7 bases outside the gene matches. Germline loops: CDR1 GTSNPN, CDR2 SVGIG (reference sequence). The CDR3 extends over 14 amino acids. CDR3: CAWSGRQGPSPLHF. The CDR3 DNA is TGTGCCTGGAGTGGCCGACAGGGACCCTCACCCCTCCACTTT.

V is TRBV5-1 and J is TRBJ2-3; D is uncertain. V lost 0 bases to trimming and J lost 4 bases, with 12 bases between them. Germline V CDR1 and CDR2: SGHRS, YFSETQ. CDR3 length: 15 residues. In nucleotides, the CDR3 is TGCGCCAGCAGCTTGGCCGGGTTGGAGTCAGATACGCAGTATTTT. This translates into CASSLAGLESDTQYF.

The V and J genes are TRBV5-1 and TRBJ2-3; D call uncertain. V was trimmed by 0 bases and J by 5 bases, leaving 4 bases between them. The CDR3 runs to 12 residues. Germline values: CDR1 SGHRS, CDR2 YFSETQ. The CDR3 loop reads CASSLGVDTQYF. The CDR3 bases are TGCGCCAGCAGCTTGGGAGTAGATACGCAGTATTTT. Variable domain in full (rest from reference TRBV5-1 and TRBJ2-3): KAGVTQTPRYLIKTRGQQVTLSCSPISGHRSVSWYQQTPGQGLQFLFEYFSETQRNKGNFPGRFSGRQFSNSRSEMNVSTLELGDSALYLCASSLGVDTQYFGPGTRLTVL.

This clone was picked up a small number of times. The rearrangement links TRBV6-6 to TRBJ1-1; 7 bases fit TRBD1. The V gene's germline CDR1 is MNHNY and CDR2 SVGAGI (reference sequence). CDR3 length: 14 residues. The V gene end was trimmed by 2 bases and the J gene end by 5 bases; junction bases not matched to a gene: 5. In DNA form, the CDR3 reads TGTGCCAGCAGTTACGCGCCCAGGGGGACTGAAGCTTTCTTT. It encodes CASSYAPRGTEAFF.

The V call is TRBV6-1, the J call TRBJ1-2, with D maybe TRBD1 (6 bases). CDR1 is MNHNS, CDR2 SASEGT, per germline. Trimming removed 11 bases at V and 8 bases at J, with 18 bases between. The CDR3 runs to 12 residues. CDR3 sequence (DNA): TGTGCCGAGGAAGGGGGGGGGAGGGGCTACACCTTC. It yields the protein CAEEGGGRGYTF.

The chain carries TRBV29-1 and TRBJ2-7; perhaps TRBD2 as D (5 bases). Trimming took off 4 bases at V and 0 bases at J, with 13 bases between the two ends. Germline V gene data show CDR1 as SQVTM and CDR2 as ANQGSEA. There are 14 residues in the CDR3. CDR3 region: CSVGRVGVSYEQYF. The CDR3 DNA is TGCAGCGTTGGTCGGGTCGGGGTCTCCTACGAGCAGTACTTC.

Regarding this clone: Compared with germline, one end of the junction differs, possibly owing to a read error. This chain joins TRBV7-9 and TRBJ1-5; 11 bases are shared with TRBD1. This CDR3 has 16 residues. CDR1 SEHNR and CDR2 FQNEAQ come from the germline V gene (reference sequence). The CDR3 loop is CSSSGQGGYSNQPQHF. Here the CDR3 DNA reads TGTTCCAGCTCGGGACAGGGGGGTTATAGCAATCAGCCCCAGCATTTT.

The CDR3 loop is CATSRDLGGPDTGELFF. The CDR3 coding sequence is TGTGCCACCAGCAGAGATCTGGGAGGACCGGACACCGGGGAGCTGTTTTTT. The chain recombines TRBV15 with TRBJ2-2, with D possibly matching TRBD2 (6 bases). CDR3 length equals 17 residues. The V end lost 0 bases, the J end lost 3 bases, and 14 bases lay between the germline ends. Germline CDR1 reads LNHNV; CDR2 reads YYDKDF (reference sequence).